Each of the 18 T cell receptor beta chains below was sequenced from the same sample in a study of blood T cell repertoires in COVID-19. Profiled with immunoSEQ multiplex PCR; TCRdb holds only in-frame clones, not every one. Of 30,000 to 50,000 clones listed, 79% were seen once; the top ten hold 23%. Source material: peripheral blood. These receptors originate from a man between 65 and 85 years old with acute or convalescent COVID-19.

The V call is TRBV28, the J call TRBJ2-1, with D hard to call. Germline loops: CDR1 MDHEN, CDR2 SYDVKM. V shed 4 bases and J shed 3 bases, with 7 bases lying between them. The CDR3 has 13 amino acids. The DNA for the CDR3 is TGTGCCAGCAGTTCAGCGAGCTACAATGAGCAGTTCTTC. Translation gives CASSSASYNEQFF.

V gene TRBV6-5 combines with J gene TRBJ1-1, with a possible D match to TRBD1 (6 bases). Germline CDR1 reads MNHEY; CDR2 reads SVGAGI. Trimming removed 8 bases at V and 5 bases at J, with 21 bases between. This CDR3 region has 15 residues. The CDR3 nucleotides are TGTGCCAGCGGAGTCACAGGGTGGCGAGATACTGAAGCTTTCTTT. It specifies CASGVTGWRDTEAFF.

The chain recombines TRBV5-1 with TRBJ2-7; 10 positions agree with TRBD1. This CDR3 contains 15 residues. V dropped 4 bases and J dropped 1; count of bases not matched to a gene: 5. Germline loops: CDR1 SGHRS, CDR2 YFSETQ. In DNA form, the CDR3 reads TGCGCCAGCAGCGCAGGGACAGGGGCGTCCTACGAGCAGTACTTC. Amino acid sequence: CASSAGTGASYEQYF. Filled out from reference TRBV5-1 and TRBJ2-7, the complete variable domain reads KAGVTQTPRYLIKTRGQQVTLSCSPISGHRSVSWYQQTPGQGLQFLFEYFSETQRNKGNFPGRFSGRQFSNSRSEMNVSTLELGDSALYLCASSAGTGASYEQYFGPGTRLTVT.

This clone appeared a single time. The chain combines TRBV19 with TRBJ2-1; 10 bases are shared with TRBD2. Germline values: CDR1 LNHDA, CDR2 SQIVND (reference sequence). The junction had 14 bases not matched to a gene; V was cut back by 7 bases and J by 5 bases. The CDR3 runs to 17 residues. CDR3 bases: TGTGCCAGTACTCATGGGGCTAGCGGGAGCAGTAACAATGAGCAGTTCTTC. This sequence encodes CASTHGASGSSNNEQFF. The full variable domain, rest sourced from reference TRBV19 and TRBJ2-1, is DGGITQSPKYLFRKEGQNVTLSCEQNLNHDAMYWYRQDPGQGLRLIYYSQIVNDFQKGDIAEGYSVSREKKESFPLTVTSAQKNPTAFYLCASTHGASGSSNNEQFFGPGTRLTVL.

This chain links TRBV3-1 (or the pseudogene TRBV3-2) with TRBJ2-3, with D hard to call. The length of the CDR3 is 13 residues. From germline, CDR1 is LGHDT and CDR2 YNNKEL (reference sequence). Trimming left V 0 bases short and J 8 bases short, with 9 bases between. The CDR3 DNA reads TGTGCCAGCAGCCAAGATCCACGGGTTACGCAGTATTTT. Translated, it gives CASSQDPRVTQYF.

Only a few counts were recorded for this clone. The chain uses TRBV5-4 and TRBJ1-4; a weak D match, TRBD1 (6 bases). Germline V gene sequence: CDR1 SGHNT, CDR2 YYREEE (reference sequence). Deletions cut 3 bases from V and 3 bases from J, with 12 bases between. This CDR3 has 15 residues. CDR3 loop: CASSWGGAANEKLFF. The CDR3 coding sequence is TGTGCCAGCAGCTGGGGGGGCGCGGCTAATGAAAAACTGTTTTTT. Complete variable domain (other parts from reference TRBV5-4 and TRBJ1-4): ETGVTQSPTHLIKTRGQQVTLRCSSQSGHNTVSWYQQALGQGPQFIFQYYREEENGRGNFPPRFSGLQFPNYSSELNVNALELDDSALYLCASSWGGAANEKLFFGSGTQLSVL.

In its sample, this clone was seen once. The chain is built from TRBV6-2 or TRBV6-3 and TRBJ1-5; 7 positions match TRBD1. The CDR3 is 14 residues long. V gave up 5 bases and J gave up 6 bases; unmatched junction bases: 7. Looked up from germline, CDR1 is MNHEY and CDR2 is SVGEGT. DNA of the CDR3: TGTGCCAGCAGTCAGCCAGGGGGATTTCAGCCCCAGCATTTT. Translation gives CASSQPGGFQPQHF.

The rearrangement joins TRBV29-1 to TRBJ2-7; a weak D match, TRBD2 (6 bases). The CDR3 covers 8 residues. The germline V gene has CDR1 SQVTM and CDR2 ANQGSEA. The CDR3 is CSVEDGTV. CDR3 nucleotide sequence: TGCAGCGTTGAAGATGGGACTGTA.

This clone occurred a few times. The V gene is TRBV11-1, the J gene TRBJ2-7; D gene ambiguous. Between the trimmed V and J ends, which lost 0 bases and 2 bases, there was a span of 14 bases. The CDR3 is made up of 16 amino acids. Germline V gene data show CDR1 as SGHAT and CDR2 as FQDESV (reference sequence). CDR3 region: CASSLALLPGPYEQYF. CDR3 DNA: TGTGCCAGCAGCTTAGCGCTACTTCCCGGTCCCTACGAGCAGTACTTC.

This clone was detected only a few times. V and J are TRBV6-2 or TRBV6-3 and TRBJ2-3, with 11 bases matching TRBD2. The V gene end was trimmed by 5 bases and the J gene end by 2 bases; junction bases not matched to a gene: 6. Germline V CDR1 and CDR2: MNHEY, SVGEGT. This CDR3 contains 16 residues. This CDR3 is CASSTTSGSPTDTQYF. As DNA, the CDR3 is TGTGCCAGCAGTACCACTAGCGGGAGTCCCACAGATACGCAGTATTTT.

The genes are TRBV19 and TRBJ1-5; possibly TRBD1 for D (6 bases). The germline V and J ends were trimmed by 4 bases and 4 bases, with 17 bases remaining between them. CDR1 is LNHDA and CDR2 is SQIVND in the germline V gene (reference sequence). The CDR3 sequence is 16 residues long. The CDR3 region has the DNA TGTGCCAGTAGTACCCAAAAGGGAGGGGGGAATCAGCCCCAGCATTTT. Its translation is CASSTQKGGGNQPQHF.

This chain connects TRBV7-3 to TRBJ1-1, with 10 nucleotides matching TRBD1. The CDR3 has 16 amino acids. Germline V gene data show CDR1 as SGHTA and CDR2 as FQGTGA. The V and J ends lost 5 bases and 6 bases, in that order; junction bases with no gene match: 12. The CDR3 is CASSRPPGTGDAEAFF. The CDR3 DNA sequence: TGTGCCAGCAGCCGACCTCCCGGGACAGGGGATGCTGAAGCTTTCTTT.

The chain has TRBV27 and TRBJ2-1; 11 bases match TRBD2. The CDR3 length is 15 residues. CDR1 and CDR2 from the germline V gene are MNHEY and SMNVEV (reference sequence). Germline trimming cut 7 bases from V and 2 bases from J; bases unmatched to any gene: 4. The CDR3 spells CASNPLAGAYNEQFF. The CDR3 region has the DNA TGTGCCAGCAACCCACTAGCGGGAGCCTACAATGAGCAGTTCTTC.

V is TRBV9 and J is TRBJ2-5, with 9 bases matching TRBD2. In germline, CDR1 is SGDLS, CDR2 YYNGEE. This CDR3 is built from 16 residues. V trimming: 0 bases; J trimming: 3 bases; junction bases outside the gene matches: 6. CDR3 nucleotide sequence: TGTGCCAGCAGCGTAGGGGGCGGGAGGGCCAAAGAGACCCAGTACTTC. Residues: CASSVGGGRAKETQYF.

The V gene is TRBV3-1 (or the pseudogene TRBV3-2), the J gene TRBJ2-1; D may be TRBD2 (6 bases). This CDR3 is 13 amino acids long. Trimming cost V 6 bases and J 5 bases, with 11 bases left between them. Germline CDR1 reads LGHDT; CDR2 reads YNNKEL (reference sequence). The CDR3 loop reads CASSRRTNNEQFF. In DNA form, the CDR3 reads TGTGCCAGCAGTCGACGGACTAACAATGAGCAGTTCTTC.

The gene calls are TRBV27 and TRBJ2-7; 10 bases align to TRBD1. Losses at the gene ends were 6 bases for V and 0 bases for J; bases not matched to a gene: 8. The germline V gene encodes CDR1 MNHEY and CDR2 SMNVEV (reference sequence). This CDR3 is built from 16 residues. The CDR3 protein is CASRLSGTGASYEQYF. The CDR3 nucleotides read TGTGCCAGCAGGTTGTCCGGGACAGGGGCCTCCTACGAGCAGTACTTC.

The chain couples TRBV9 to TRBJ1-2, with a tentative D call TRBD1 (5 bases). The CDR3 contains 14 residues. The germline V gene has CDR1 SGDLS and CDR2 YYNGEE. The V and J ends lost 3 bases and 1 base respectively, with 10 bases between them. This CDR3 reads CASSEQEFNYGYTF. The CDR3 nucleotides read TGTGCCAGCAGCGAACAGGAGTTTAACTATGGCTACACCTTC.

The gene calls are TRBV19 and TRBJ2-7, with D unresolved. The length of the CDR3 is 13 residues. Germline V gene data show CDR1 as LNHDA and CDR2 as SQIVND (reference sequence). Trimming removed 1 base from V and 1 base from J, with 5 bases in between. The CDR3 reads CASSIVPSYEQYF. The CDR3, as DNA: TGTGCCAGTAGTATAGTCCCTTCCTACGAGCAGTACTTC.